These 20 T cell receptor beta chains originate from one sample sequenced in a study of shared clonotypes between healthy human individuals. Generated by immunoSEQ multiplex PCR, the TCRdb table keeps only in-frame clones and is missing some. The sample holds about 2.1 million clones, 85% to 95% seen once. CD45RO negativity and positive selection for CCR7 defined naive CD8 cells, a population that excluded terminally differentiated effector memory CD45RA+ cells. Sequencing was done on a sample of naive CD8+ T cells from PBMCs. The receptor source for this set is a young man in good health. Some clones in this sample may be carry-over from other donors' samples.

The DNA for the CDR3 is TGTGCCAGCAGCGTAGTAGGCCTAGGGAGTGAGCAGTTCTTC. Its protein product is CASSVVGLGSEQFF. This chain joins TRBV6-4 and TRBJ2-1; possibly TRBD2 for D (5 bases). The length of the CDR3 is 14 residues. CDR1 is MRHNA and CDR2 is SNTAGT in the germline V gene. V lost 6 bases to trimming and J lost 9 bases, with 18 bases between them.

CDR3 sequence (DNA): TGTGCCAGCAGCCTGGGACAGTTATATGAAAAACTGTTTTTT. This translates into CASSLGQLYEKLFF. The rearrangement uses TRBV11-2 and TRBJ1-4, with 7 positions matching TRBD1. The V segment lost 5 bases and the J segment 6 bases; nucleotides outside the gene matches: 6. Per the germline V gene, CDR1 is SGHAT and CDR2 is FQNNGV. The CDR3 is 14 amino acids.

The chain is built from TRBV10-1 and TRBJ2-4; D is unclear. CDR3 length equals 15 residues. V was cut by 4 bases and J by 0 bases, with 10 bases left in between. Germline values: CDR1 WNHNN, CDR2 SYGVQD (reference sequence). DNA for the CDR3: TGCGCCAGCAGTGCGGCCGCTAGAGCCAAAAACATTCAGTACTTC. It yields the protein CASSAAARAKNIQYF.

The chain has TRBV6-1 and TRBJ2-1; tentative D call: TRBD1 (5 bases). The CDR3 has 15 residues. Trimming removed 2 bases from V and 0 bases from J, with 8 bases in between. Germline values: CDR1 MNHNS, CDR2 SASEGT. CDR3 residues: CASSERQGSYNEQFF. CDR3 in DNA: TGTGCCAGCAGTGAACGTCAGGGCTCCTACAATGAGCAGTTCTTC.

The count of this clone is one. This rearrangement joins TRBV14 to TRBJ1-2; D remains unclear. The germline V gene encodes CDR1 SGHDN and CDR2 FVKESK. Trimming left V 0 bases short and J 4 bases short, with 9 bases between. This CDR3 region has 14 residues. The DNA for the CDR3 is TGTGCCAGCAGCCAAGACAGGTCCTTCTATGGCTACACCTTC. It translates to CASSQDRSFYGYTF.

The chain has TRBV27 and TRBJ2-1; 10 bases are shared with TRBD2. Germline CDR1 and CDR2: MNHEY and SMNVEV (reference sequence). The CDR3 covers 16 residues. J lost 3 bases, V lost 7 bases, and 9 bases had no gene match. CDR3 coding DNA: TGTGCCAGCAACCGCCGTGGGACTAGCGACTACAATGAGCAGTTCTTC. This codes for CASNRRGTSDYNEQFF.

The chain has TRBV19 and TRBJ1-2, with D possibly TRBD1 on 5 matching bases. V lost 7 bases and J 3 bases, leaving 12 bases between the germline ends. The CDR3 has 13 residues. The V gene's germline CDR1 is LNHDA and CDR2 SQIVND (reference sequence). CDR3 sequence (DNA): TGTGCCAGTAAGGCCAGGGAGGACTATGGCTACACCTTC. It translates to CASKAREDYGYTF.

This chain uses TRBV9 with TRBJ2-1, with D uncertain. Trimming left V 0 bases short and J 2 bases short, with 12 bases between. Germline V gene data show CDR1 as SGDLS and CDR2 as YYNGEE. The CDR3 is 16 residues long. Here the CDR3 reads CASSVGRGSTYNEQFF. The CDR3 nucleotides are TGTGCCAGCAGCGTAGGTCGCGGAAGTACCTACAATGAGCAGTTCTTC.

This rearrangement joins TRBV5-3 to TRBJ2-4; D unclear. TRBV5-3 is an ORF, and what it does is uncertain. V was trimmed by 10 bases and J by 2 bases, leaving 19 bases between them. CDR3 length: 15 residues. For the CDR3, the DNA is TGTGCCGGTCCTGTGAGTTGTGTTTCCAAAAACATTCAGTACTTC. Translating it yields CAGPVSCVSKNIQYF.

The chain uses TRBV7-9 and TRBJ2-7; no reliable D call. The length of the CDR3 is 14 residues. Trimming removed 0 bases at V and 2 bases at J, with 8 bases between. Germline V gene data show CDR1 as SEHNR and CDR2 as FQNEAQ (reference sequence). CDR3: CASSLAEFPYEQYF. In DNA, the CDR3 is TGTGCCAGCAGCTTAGCTGAGTTTCCCTACGAGCAGTACTTC.

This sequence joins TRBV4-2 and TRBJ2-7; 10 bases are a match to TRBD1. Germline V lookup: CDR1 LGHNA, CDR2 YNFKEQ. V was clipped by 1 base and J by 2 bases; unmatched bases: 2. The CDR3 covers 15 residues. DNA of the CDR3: TGTGCCAGCAGCCAAGGGACAGGGGGGACCTACGAGCAGTACTTC. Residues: CASSQGTGGTYEQYF.

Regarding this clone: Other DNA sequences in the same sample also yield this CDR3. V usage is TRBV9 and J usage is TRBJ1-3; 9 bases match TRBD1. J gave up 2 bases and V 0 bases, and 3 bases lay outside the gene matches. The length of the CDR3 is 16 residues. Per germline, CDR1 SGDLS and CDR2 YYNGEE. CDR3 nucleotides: TGTGCCAGCAGCGTAGCAGGGACAGGGACTGGAAACACCATATATTTT. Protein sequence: CASSVAGTGTGNTIYF.

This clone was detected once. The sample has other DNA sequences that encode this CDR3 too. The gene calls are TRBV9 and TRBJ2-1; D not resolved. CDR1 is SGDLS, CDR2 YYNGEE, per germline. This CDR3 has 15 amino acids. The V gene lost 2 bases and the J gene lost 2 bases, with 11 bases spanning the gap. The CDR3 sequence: CASSVGRAAYNEQFF. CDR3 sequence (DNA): TGTGCCAGCAGCGTTGGCCGCGCGGCCTACAATGAGCAGTTCTTC.

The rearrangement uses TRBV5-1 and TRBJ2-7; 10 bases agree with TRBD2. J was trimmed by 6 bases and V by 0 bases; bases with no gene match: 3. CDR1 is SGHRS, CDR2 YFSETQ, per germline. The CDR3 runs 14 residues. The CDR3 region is CASSLASGSLEQYF. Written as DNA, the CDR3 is TGCGCCAGCAGCTTGGCTAGCGGGAGCCTCGAGCAGTACTTC.

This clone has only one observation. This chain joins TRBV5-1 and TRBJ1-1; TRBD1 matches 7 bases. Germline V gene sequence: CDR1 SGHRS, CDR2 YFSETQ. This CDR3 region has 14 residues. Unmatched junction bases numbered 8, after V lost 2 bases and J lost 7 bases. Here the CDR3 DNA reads TGCGCCAGCAGCTTTACAGGGGCGGGCGGTGAAGCTTTCTTT. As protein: CASSFTGAGGEAFF.

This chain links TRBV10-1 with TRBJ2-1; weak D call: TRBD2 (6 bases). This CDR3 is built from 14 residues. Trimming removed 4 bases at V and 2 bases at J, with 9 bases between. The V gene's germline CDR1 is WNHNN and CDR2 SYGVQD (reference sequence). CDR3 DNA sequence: TGCGCCAGCAGTGGGGACTTCGCCTACAATGAGCAGTTCTTC. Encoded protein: CASSGDFAYNEQFF.

In nucleotides, the CDR3 is TGTGCCAGCAGCTTTGAGGGACAGATTAATGAAAAACTGTTTTTT. It encodes CASSFEGQINEKLFF. The chain combines TRBV5-6 with TRBJ1-4; TRBD1 matches at 7 bases. The CDR3 consists of 15 residues. The germline CDR1 and CDR2 sequences are SGHDT and YYEEEE. With V trimmed by 2 bases and J by 4 bases, 5 bases remained unmatched.

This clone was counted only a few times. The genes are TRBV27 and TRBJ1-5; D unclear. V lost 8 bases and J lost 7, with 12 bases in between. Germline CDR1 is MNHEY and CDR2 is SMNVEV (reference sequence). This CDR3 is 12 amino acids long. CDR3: CASASGTQPQHF. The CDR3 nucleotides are TGTGCCAGCGCCTCGGGCACCCAGCCCCAGCATTTT.

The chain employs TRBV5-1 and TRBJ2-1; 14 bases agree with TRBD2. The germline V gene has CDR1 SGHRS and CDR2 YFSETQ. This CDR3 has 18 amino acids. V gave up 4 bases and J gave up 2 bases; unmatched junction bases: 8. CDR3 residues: CASSNGTSGRAPYNEQFF. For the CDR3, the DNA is TGCGCCAGCAGCAATGGGACTAGCGGGAGAGCGCCCTACAATGAGCAGTTCTTC.

CDR3: CASSLFGPASEQFF. As DNA, the CDR3 is TGTGCCAGCAGTTTATTTGGGCCAGCAAGTGAGCAGTTCTTC. The chain carries TRBV27 and TRBJ2-1; D gene ambiguous. This CDR3 comprises 14 residues. Germline V gene sequence: CDR1 MNHEY, CDR2 SMNVEV (reference sequence). Trimming took 1 base from V and 9 from J, leaving 13 bases between them.